The rows below give T cell receptor beta chains drawn from one sample of a study of tumor-infiltrating lymphocytes in primary liver carcinoma. One entry per CDR3 protein, called by TCRdb with MiXCR from the multiplex PCR reads. The sample has under 130,000 distinct CDR3 sequences; roughly 85% are singletons. Material: liver tumor tissue from sampling region 3. Source of these receptors: a man in his forties or fifties with primary liver carcinoma and hepatitis B virus infection. CDR3s include the opening cysteine and the closing phenylalanine or tryptophan. D genes are given only for firm matches. Expanded clones get a size class; other rows say once, few or many, or leave the size out.

d_gene: TRBD1
v_gene: TRBV5-4
j_gene: TRBJ2-1
abundance: .
CDR3nt: TGTGTCAGCAGCCTTAGGGACAGCCACAATGAGCCGTTCTTC
CDR3aa: CVSSLRDSHNEPFF

d_gene: .
v_gene: TRBV5-4
j_gene: TRBJ2-5
abundance: .
CDR3nt: TGTTCCAGCAGCACCGAGGGCTCGGAGACCCAGTACTTC
CDR3aa: CSSSTEGSETQYF

d_gene: .
v_gene: TRBV29-1
j_gene: TRBJ1-1
abundance: .
CDR3nt: TGCAGTGTTGGACTTGGCCTCATGAAGACTGAAGTTTTCTTT
CDR3aa: CSVGLGLMKTEVFF

d_gene: TRBD2
v_gene: TRBV4-1
j_gene: TRBJ2-3
abundance: .
CDR3nt: TGCGCCAGTAACCAAGATACAGCGGGAGATACGCGGTATTTT
CDR3aa: CASNQDTAGDTRYF

d_gene: .
v_gene: TRBV4-1
j_gene: TRBJ2-2
abundance: .
CDR3nt: TGCGCCAGCACCCCTGGGGCCGTTAACACCGGGGAGCTGTTATTT
CDR3aa: CASTPGAVNTGELLF

d_gene: .
v_gene: TRBV11-2
j_gene: TRBJ2-7
abundance: .
CDR3nt: TGTACCAGCAATCCCGGGGGCTACGGGCAGTACTTC
CDR3aa: CTSNPGGYGQYF

d_gene: .
v_gene: TRBV6-1
j_gene: TRBJ1-1
abundance: .
CDR3nt: TGTGCCAGCACTGATGGTAGGAACACAGAAGCTTTCTTT
CDR3aa: CASTDGRNTEAFF

d_gene: .
v_gene: TRBV10-3
j_gene: TRBJ2-1
abundance: .
CDR3nt: TGTGCCGTCAGTGAGAGGTTGGGATACAATGAGCAGTTCTTC
CDR3aa: CAVSERLGYNEQFF

d_gene: TRBD1
v_gene: TRBV6-5
j_gene: TRBJ2-5
abundance: .
CDR3nt: TGTGCCAACCAGACAGGGGAGGAGACCCGGTACTTC
CDR3aa: CANQTGEETRYF

d_gene: .
v_gene: TRBV5-1
j_gene: TRBJ2-1
abundance: many
CDR3nt: TGCGCCAGCAGCTTCCAGGGCGGGGTATACAATGAGCAGTTCTTC
CDR3aa: CASSFQGGVYNEQFF

d_gene: .
v_gene: TRBV6-1
j_gene: TRBJ2-7
abundance: .
CDR3nt: TGTGCCAGCAGAGAAACTTACGACCTCGGGCTGTACTTT
CDR3aa: CASRETYDLGLYF

d_gene: .
v_gene: TRBV10-3
j_gene: TRBJ1-1
abundance: .
CDR3nt: TGTGCCATCTGTGAGTCAAAATTGCGGAATACTGAAGCTTTCTTT
CDR3aa: CAICESKLRNTEAFF

d_gene: TRBD1
v_gene: TRBV29-1
j_gene: TRBJ2-7
abundance: .
CDR3nt: TGCAGCATACAAGTTACAGGGGGCGAGCAGTACTTC
CDR3aa: CSIQVTGGEQYF

d_gene: .
v_gene: TRBV12-3/TRBV12-4
j_gene: TRBJ1-1
abundance: .
CDR3nt: TGTGCCAATAGTTTAACCACTGAAGCTTTCTTT
CDR3aa: CANSLTTEAFF

d_gene: .
v_gene: TRBV12-3/TRBV12-4
j_gene: TRBJ1-6
abundance: once
CDR3nt: TGTGCAATCAGCGGGATTGGCGGTAATTCACCCCTCCACTTT
CDR3aa: CAISGIGGNSPLHF

d_gene: TRBD1
v_gene: TRBV12-3/TRBV12-4
j_gene: TRBJ2-4
abundance: .
CDR3nt: TGTCCCAGCACCTGGGACAGTTCTGGATGGGTGATCAGAAACATTCAGTACTTC
CDR3aa: CPSTWDSSGWVIRNIQYF

d_gene: .
v_gene: TRBV5-4
j_gene: TRBJ2-5
abundance: many
CDR3nt: TGTGCCAGCAGCTTGGGGGGCGTGGAAGAGACCCAGTACTTC
CDR3aa: CASSLGGVEETQYF

d_gene: .
v_gene: TRBV6-1
j_gene: TRBJ2-2
abundance: .
CDR3nt: TGTGCCAGCAGTGATGCTGACACCGGGGAGCTTTTTTTT
CDR3aa: CASSDADTGELFF

d_gene: .
v_gene: TRBV12-3/TRBV12-4
j_gene: TRBJ2-1
abundance: .
CDR3nt: TGTGCCAGCAGTATATTGGTTGAGCAGTTCTTC
CDR3aa: CASSILVEQFF

d_gene: .
v_gene: TRBV4-1
j_gene: TRBJ2-1
abundance: .
CDR3nt: TGCACCAGCAGCCAAGATAGAATATCCTACAATGAGCAGTTCTTC
CDR3aa: CTSSQDRISYNEQFF

d_gene: .
v_gene: TRBV6-1
j_gene: TRBJ2-7
abundance: many
CDR3nt: TGTGCCAGCAGTGAAAGACAGACCTACGAGCAGTACTTC
CDR3aa: CASSERQTYEQYF

d_gene: .
v_gene: TRBV29-1
j_gene: TRBJ1-5
abundance: .
CDR3nt: TGCAGCGTTATGAGTAATGTTAATCAGCCCCAGCATTTT
CDR3aa: CSVMSNVNQPQHF

d_gene: .
v_gene: TRBV29-1
j_gene: TRBJ1-2
abundance: once
CDR3nt: TGCAGCGTTGAATCTGGTTACCTTTTTAACTATGGCTACACCTTC
CDR3aa: CSVESGYLFNYGYTF

d_gene: .
v_gene: TRBV10-3
j_gene: TRBJ2-5
abundance: .
CDR3nt: TGTGTCATCAGTGACTGGGAGAAGGGGATGGAGACCCAGTACTTC
CDR3aa: CVISDWEKGMETQYF

d_gene: TRBD1
v_gene: TRBV4-1
j_gene: TRBJ1-1
abundance: .
CDR3nt: TGCGCCAGCGGCCACCCGGACAGGTTGATCACTGATGCTTTCTTT
CDR3aa: CASGHPDRLITDAFF

d_gene: TRBD1
v_gene: TRBV5-6
j_gene: TRBJ1-1
abundance: .
CDR3nt: TGTGCCAGCAGCACACGACAGGGGCGGACTGAAGTTTCCTTT
CDR3aa: CASSTRQGRTEVSF